Given below is one T cell receptor (beta chain) in context. The data were taken from a study of blood T cell repertoires in COVID-19. For the study at large: Samples representing acute and convalescent COVID-19 were sourced from the United States, Italy and Spain.

This table comes from immunoSEQ multiplex PCR, and its TCRdb copy is limited to in-frame clones, with some not included. The data hold roughly 400,000 clones, with 80% to 90% observed a single time. Living in about two dozen US areas, the participants were between about 18 and 90 years of age. The V segment lost 5 bases and the J segment 5 bases; nucleotides outside the gene matches: 3. The CDR3 extends over 13 amino acids. This chain uses TRBV12-3 or TRBV12-4 with TRBJ1-5, with 7 positions matching TRBD1. Material for sequencing was PBMCs or T cells enriched from blood (not recorded which). This TCR derives from a man younger than 45 who had recovered from COVID-19. CDR3 residues: CASSPGGYQPQHF. CDR3 DNA: TGTGCCAGCAGTCCAGGGGGTTATCAGCCCCAGCATTTT.